This entry describes one T cell receptor beta chain. Primers for the PCR totalled 60 Vbeta and 13 Jbeta. Some clones are missing from TCRdb's copy, which holds only in-frame ones; the method was immunoSEQ multiplex PCR. Among some 130,000 clones listed, 74% were seen once. These data belong to a study of cytomegalovirus exposure and HLA in healthy donors. CDR3 size: 17 residues. Germline-derived CDR1 and CDR2 are SGHTA and FQGTGA. J was trimmed by 4 bases and V by 4 bases; bases with no gene match: 9. Sample: PBMCs. The receptor's source is a male donor in good health and CMV-seronegative. The V call is TRBV7-3, the J call TRBJ2-1; 11 bases align to TRBD2. CDR3 nucleotide sequence: TGTGCCAGCAGCTGGGACACTAGCGGGGGACCATACAATGAGCAGTTCTTC. This gives the protein CASSWDTSGGPYNEQFF.